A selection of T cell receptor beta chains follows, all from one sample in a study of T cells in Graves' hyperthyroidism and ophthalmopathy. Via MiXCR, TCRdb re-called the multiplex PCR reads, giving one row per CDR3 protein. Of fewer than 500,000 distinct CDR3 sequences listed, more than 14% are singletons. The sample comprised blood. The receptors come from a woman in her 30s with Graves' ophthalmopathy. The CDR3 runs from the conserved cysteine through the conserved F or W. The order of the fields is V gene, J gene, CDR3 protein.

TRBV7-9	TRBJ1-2	CASAYLQQGKHGYTF
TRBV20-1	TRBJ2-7	CSARTKSGPEQYF
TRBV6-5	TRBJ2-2	CASSYSANPTGELFF
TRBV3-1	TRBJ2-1	CASSQDPAGIAEQFF
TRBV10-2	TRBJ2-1	CASSELLYRDRGSNEQFF
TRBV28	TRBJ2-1	CATNSPSLAGGPDEQFF
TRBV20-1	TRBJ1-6	CSASAPGWGPYNSPLHF
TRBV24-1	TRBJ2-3	CATSDGGRAATDTQYF
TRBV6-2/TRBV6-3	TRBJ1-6	CASRRTGGSPLHF
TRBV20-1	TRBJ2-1	CSARDGFGGFYNEQFF
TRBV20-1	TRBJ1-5	CSARRVGDSGSQPQHF
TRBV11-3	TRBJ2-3	CASSLDHRGMTGLAGAKDTQYF
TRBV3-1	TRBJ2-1	CASSQELLAGGEQFF
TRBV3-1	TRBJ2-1	CASSQDPPYNEQFF
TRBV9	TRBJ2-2	CASSVPVEDTGELFF
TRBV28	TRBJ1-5	CASSPPGGVDQPQHF
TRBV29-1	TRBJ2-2	CSVDEGLNTGELFF
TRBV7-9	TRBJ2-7	CASSLVDRVYEQYF
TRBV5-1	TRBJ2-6	CASSLGHTGANVLTF
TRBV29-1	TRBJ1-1	CSVELTGGIGTEAFF
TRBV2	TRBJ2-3	CASSEAPGADTQYF
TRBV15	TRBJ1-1	CATSRDMNTEAFF
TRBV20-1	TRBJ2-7	CSAREKGTGARYEQYF
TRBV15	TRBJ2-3	CATSRMGAVDTQYF
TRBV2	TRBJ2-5	CASRTSGGKETQYF
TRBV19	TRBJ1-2	CASSMGPPRDGYTF
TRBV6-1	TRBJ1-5	CASSEAWGARYQPQHF
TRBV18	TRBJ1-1	CASSRDTGGAFF